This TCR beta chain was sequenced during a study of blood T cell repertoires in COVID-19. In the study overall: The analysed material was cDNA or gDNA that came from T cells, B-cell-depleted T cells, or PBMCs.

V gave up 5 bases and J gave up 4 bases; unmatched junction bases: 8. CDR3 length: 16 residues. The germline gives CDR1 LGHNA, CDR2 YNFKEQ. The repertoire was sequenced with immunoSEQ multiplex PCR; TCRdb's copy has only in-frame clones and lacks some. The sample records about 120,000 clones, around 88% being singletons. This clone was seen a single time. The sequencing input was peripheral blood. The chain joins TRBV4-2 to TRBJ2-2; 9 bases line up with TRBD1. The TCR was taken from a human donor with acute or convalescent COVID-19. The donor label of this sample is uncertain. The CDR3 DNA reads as TGTGCCAGCAGCGCATACGGGACAGGGTCCACCGGGGAGCTGTTTTTT. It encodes CASSAYGTGSTGELFF.